This is a list of T cell receptor beta chains from one sample in a study of blood T cell repertoires in COVID-19. Method: immunoSEQ multiplex PCR; TCRdb's copy keeps in-frame clones and lacks some. The sample carries fewer than 250,000 clones, 84% recorded once. The source material was peripheral blood. The receptors originated from a human donor in a cohort sampled during active COVID-19. CDR3s include the opening cysteine and the closing phenylalanine or tryptophan. A D gene is named only where the DNA matches it firmly. Only some rows state a clone size, as once, few, many or a class for expanded clones.

17	TRBD2	NA	TRBV3-1/TRBV3-2	TRBJ2-5	TGTGCCAGCAGAAGGAAAGAGAGCGGGGGGGCCCAAGAGACCCAGTACTTC	CASRRKESGGAQETQYF
13	NA	once	TRBV19	TRBJ2-7	TGTGCCAGTAGTATAGTAGCCAGCTACGAGCAGTACTTC	CASSIVASYEQYF
11	NA	NA	TRBV30	TRBJ1-4	TGTGCCTGCATGACCGGGGGGCAACCAACTTTT	CACMTGGQPTF
14	NA	NA	TRBV6-5	TRBJ2-6	TGTGCCAGCGCATCGCAGGGTTGGGCCAACGTCCTGACTTTC	CASASQGWANVLTF
16	TRBD1	NA	TRBV27	TRBJ2-7	TGTGCCAGCAGTTTCCTGGGACAGGGCATCTCCTACGAGCAGTACTTC	CASSFLGQGISYEQYF
12	NA	few	TRBV7-9	TRBJ2-5	TGTGCCAGCGTGGCAGACCAAGAGACCCAGTACTTC	CASVADQETQYF
15	TRBD1	NA	TRBV28	TRBJ2-7	TGTGCCAGCAGTTTAACGGGACAGGATCACCTCGAGCAGTACTTC	CASSLTGQDHLEQYF
14	TRBD1	few	TRBV18	TRBJ1-4	TGTGCCAGCTCACCAGACGCCAGGGGGAGGAAACTGTTTTTT	CASSPDARGRKLFF
16	NA	NA	TRBV7-6	TRBJ2-1	TGTGCCAGCAGCTTACACGGGGAGTCTACCTACAATGAGCAGTTCTTC	CASSLHGESTYNEQFF
16	NA	NA	TRBV4-2	TRBJ2-3	TGTGCCAGCAGCCAAGTAGTCGGGAGTTCATCAGATACGCAGTATTTT	CASSQVVGSSSDTQYF
14	NA	NA	TRBV7-9	TRBJ1-1	TGTGCCAGCAGCAAACAGGCGACGGTCACTGAAGCTTTCTTT	CASSKQATVTEAFF
16	NA	NA	TRBV5-6	TRBJ1-3	TGTGCCAGCAGCTTAGACAGGTACCACTCTGGAAACACCATATATTTT	CASSLDRYHSGNTIYF
13	NA	NA	TRBV12-3/TRBV12-4	TRBJ1-1	TGTGCCAGCAGTTTGGGCCTGAACACTGAAGCTTTCTTT	CASSLGLNTEAFF
14	NA	NA	TRBV6-5	TRBJ1-3	TGTGCCAGCAGCCGGGGAGTGTCTGGAAACACCATATATTTT	CASSRGVSGNTIYF
14	TRBD1	few	TRBV7-9	TRBJ1-6	TGTGCCAGCAGCCTACAGGGGGCGGATTCACCCCTCCACTTT	CASSLQGADSPLHF
15	NA	NA	TRBV28	TRBJ2-7	TGTGCCAGCAGTTTCTTCGGGCAGGGTTCTTACGAGCAGTACTTC	CASSFFGQGSYEQYF
14	NA	NA	TRBV28	TRBJ1-5	TGTGCCAGCACTACGGACAGTAGCAATCAGCCCCAGCATTTT	CASTTDSSNQPQHF
14	TRBD1	NA	TRBV6-5	TRBJ1-3	TGTGCCAGCATTACCGACAGGGCTCGAAACACCATATATTTT	CASITDRARNTIYF
14	TRBD2	NA	TRBV28	TRBJ2-1	TGTGCCAGCAGGGGGGACTATCAGGCCAATGAGCAGTTCTTC	CASRGDYQANEQFF
13	NA	NA	TRBV5-1	TRBJ2-5	TGCGCCAGCAGCTTCCAGGGCCAAGAGACCCAGTACTTC	CASSFQGQETQYF
15	NA	NA	TRBV5-1	TRBJ2-1	TGCGCCAGCAGCTTAATCACAGGCCGGGACAATGAGCAGTTCTTC	CASSLITGRDNEQFF
17	TRBD1	NA	TRBV27	TRBJ2-2	TGTGCCAGCAGTTTATCGTGGGACAGCTATTTCCCCGGGGAGCTGTTTTTT	CASSLSWDSYFPGELFF
16	TRBD2	few	TRBV15	TRBJ2-3	TGTGCCACCAGCAGAGCGCTAGCGGGGGGCACAGATACGCAGTATTTT	CATSRALAGGTDTQYF
13	NA	NA	TRBV19	TRBJ1-1	TGTGCCAGTAGCCAGGGGATGAACACTGAAGCTTTCTTT	CASSQGMNTEAFF
20	TRBD2	few	TRBV4-1	TRBJ2-2	TGCGCCAGCAGCCAACCGGGACTAGCGGGGGCCGGCGCGAACACCGGGGAGCTGTTTTTT	CASSQPGLAGAGANTGELFF